This T cell receptor beta chain was sequenced for a study of response to subunit inactivated influenza vaccine. Broader study findings: The study's authors posited that every seasonal influenza vaccination enlists few new T cells.

Comments on this clonotype: Its matching antigen is unknown.

Using its own MiXCR run on the RT-PCR reads, TCRdb lists one record per CDR3 protein. The sample lists roughly 520,000 distinct CDR3 sequences, 25% occurring once. Trimming removed 2 bases at V and 1 base at J, with 8 bases between. The CDR3 has 14 amino acids. The chain recombines TRBV12-3 or TRBV12-4 with TRBJ1-1; D not certain. The receptor's source is a man in his fifties or sixties who received an inactivated influenza vaccine. The input for sequencing was CD4+ T cells sorted from PBMCs, taken about 5 days after vaccination. CDR3 protein: CASSLKSGNTEAFF. The CDR3 DNA is TGTGCCAGCAGTTTAAAATCCGGGAACACTGAAGCTTTCTTT.